This T cell receptor (beta chain) originates from a study of Ad26.COV2.S vaccination and SARS-CoV-2 variants. For the study at large: It was the COV1001 Ad26.COV2.S trial arm that included the donor.

Profiling relied on immunoSEQ multiplex PCR, and the TCRdb table lists in-frame clones only, not all of them. The sample has more than 300,000 clones, approximately 86% seen once. About this clone: Its specificity is unknown.

V was trimmed by 2 bases and J by 7 bases, leaving 20 bases between them. The CDR3 is 16 amino acids. The germline V gene has CDR1 MNHNY and CDR2 SVGAGI (reference sequence). Specified treatment: around 19 received Ad26.COV2.S at low or high dose, single or two shots; five or six received placebo; per-sample allocation not given. Vaccine and placebo recipients were sampled on day 63 after the first injection. Wuhan-strain SARS-CoV-2 spike was expressed by the Ad26 vector that made up the vaccine. Study-wide points: Relative to placebo recipients, vaccine recipients exhibited elevated spike-specific TCR breadth. Similar non-spike TCR breadth was observed in recipients of vaccine and of placebo.

This rearrangement joins TRBV6-6 to TRBJ1-1; TRBD1 might be the D (5 bases). Specimen: peripheral blood, collected in a trial of Ad26.COV2.S vaccine versus placebo. The TCR sequence derives from a person between 18 and 65 years old who received the Ad26.COV2.S COVID-19 vaccine or a placebo. In DNA, the CDR3 is TGTGCCAGCAGTTACCCATCCCCGGGAGGGGCGCTTGAAGCTTTCTTT. Protein sequence: CASSYPSPGGALEAFF.